Below, 32 T cell receptor beta chains from the same sample are listed, as sequenced in a study of Graves' ophthalmopathy and Graves' hyperthyroidism. The sequenced template was RNA, covering the TCR beta CDR3 region. RT-PCR was first run with HTBI primers, then multiplex PCR in a second round. TCRdb itself ran the multiplex PCR reads through MiXCR, one entry per CDR3 protein. This table has approximately 700,000 distinct CDR3 sequences, 35% to 50% appearing once. The sequenced material came from peripheral blood. The receptors stem from an adult man with Graves' ophthalmopathy.

V gene TRBV11-2 combines with J gene TRBJ2-7, with D uncertain. The CDR3 length is 16 residues. Trimming removed 2 bases at V and 3 bases at J, with 17 bases between. Germline V lookup: CDR1 SGHAT, CDR2 FQNNGV. CDR3 sequence (DNA): TGTGCCAGCAGCTTATCCCCCTCCTTAACTTACTACGAGCAGTACTTC. As protein: CASSLSPSLTYYEQYF.

There are a few counts of this clonotype. The rearrangement links TRBV20-1 to TRBJ1-5; the D is unclear. The CDR3 length is 14 residues. V gave up 1 base and J gave up 6 bases, with 13 bases separating them. Looked up from germline, CDR1 is DFQATT and CDR2 is SNEGSKA (reference sequence). CDR3 in DNA: TGCAGTGCTAGAGCCACCAGCGCCGGTCAGCCCCAGCATTTT. It translates to CSARATSAGQPQHF.

The chain employs TRBV25-1 and TRBJ1-4, with D tentatively TRBD1 (6 bases). CDR1 and CDR2 (germline): MGHDK, SYGVNS. Trimming shortened V by 8 bases and J by 4 bases, and 17 bases separated the two germline ends. The CDR3 loop spans 15 amino acids. The CDR3 is CASVEQGVNNEKLFF. CDR3 coding DNA: TGTGCCAGCGTAGAACAGGGCGTCAATAATGAAAAACTGTTTTTT.

This clonotype was seen a few times. The J gene is TRBJ2-7, the V gene TRBV7-9; D remains ambiguous. Trimming pared 2 bases from V and 0 bases from J, leaving 5 bases between. Germline V gene data show CDR1 as SEHNR and CDR2 as FQNEAQ (reference sequence). The CDR3 covers 13 residues. The CDR3 sequence is CASSLWNSYEQYF. The DNA for the CDR3 is TGTGCCAGCAGCTTATGGAACTCCTACGAGCAGTACTTC.

The chain has TRBV6-6 and TRBJ1-3, with D maybe TRBD1 (5 bases). The germline V gene encodes CDR1 MNHNY and CDR2 SVGAGI (reference sequence). This CDR3 is built from 11 residues. V gave up 5 bases and J gave up 8 bases, with 7 bases separating them. CDR3 in amino acids: CASSQQDTIYF. The CDR3 nucleotides read TGTGCCAGCAGTCAACAGGACACCATATATTTT.

The rearrangement links TRBV20-1 to TRBJ2-5, with D perhaps given as TRBD1 or TRBD2 (6 bases each). The CDR3 sequence is 14 residues long. Germline values: CDR1 DFQATT, CDR2 SNEGSKA (reference sequence). Trimming shortened V by 1 base and J by 7 bases, and 16 bases separated the two germline ends. This chain's CDR3 is CSARVGGPVTTQYF. CDR3 bases: TGCAGTGCTAGAGTTGGGGGGCCCGTTACGACCCAGTACTTC.

For this clonotype: Compared with germline, one end of the junction differs, possibly owing to a read error. CDR3 amino acids: CTSVPQGGVAQPQHF. CDR3 in DNA: TGTACCAGCGTTCCTCAAGGTGGGGTCGCTCAGCCCCAGCATTTT. V gene TRBV6-1 combines with J gene TRBJ1-5; no firm D call. This CDR3 spans 15 amino acids. Germline CDR1 and CDR2: MNHNS and SASEGT.

This sequence joins TRBV7-9 and TRBJ1-5, with TRBD1 matching 7 bases. CDR3 length equals 17 residues. J lost 1 base, V lost 3 bases, and 9 bases had no gene match. The germline CDR1 and CDR2 sequences are SEHNR and FQNEAQ (reference sequence). The CDR3 coding sequence is TGTGCCAGCAGCTTGGTCGCTCAGGGGGGCAGCAATCAGCCCCAGCATTTT. Translated: CASSLVAQGGSNQPQHF.

This clonotype was found many times. The V gene is TRBV7-9, the J gene TRBJ1-1, with D possibly matching TRBD1 (5 bases). The V and J ends lost 3 bases and 0 bases respectively, with 8 bases between them. CDR1 and CDR2 (germline): SEHNR, FQNEAQ (reference sequence). The CDR3 covers 14 residues. Here the CDR3 reads CASSFTGLNTEAFF. CDR3 coding DNA: TGTGCCAGCAGCTTTACAGGCCTGAACACTGAAGCTTTCTTT.

As concerns this clonotype: The junction differs from germline at one of its ends, possibly a read error. This chain links TRBV5-1 with TRBJ1-1; a weak D match, TRBD1 (6 bases). Germline V lookup: CDR1 SGHRS, CDR2 YFSETQ. The CDR3 length is 15 residues. In DNA form, the CDR3 reads TGTGCCAGCAGCCTAGGAGGGGGAGTGAACACTGAAGCTTTCTTT. This gives the protein CASSLGGGVNTEAFF.

The rearrangement uses TRBV2 and TRBJ1-2; 12 nucleotides line up with TRBD1. The CDR3 has 15 residues. Losses at the gene ends were 6 bases for V and 6 bases for J; bases not matched to a gene: 8. Per germline, CDR1 SNHLY and CDR2 FYNNEI. Written as DNA, the CDR3 is TGTGCCAGCAGCCCCTCCCGGGACAGGGGGCATGGCTACACCTTC. Its translation: CASSPSRDRGHGYTF.

In this sample, this clonotype turned up a few times. The V and J genes are TRBV7-8 and TRBJ2-7, with 11 bases that match TRBD2. Germline CDR1 and CDR2: SGHVS and FQNEAQ. V trimming: 3 bases; J trimming: 4 bases; junction bases outside the gene matches: 5. This CDR3 comprises 15 residues. DNA of the CDR3: TGTGCCAGCAGCTTTACTAGCGGGAGTGGGTACGAGCAGTACTTC. It codes for CASSFTSGSGYEQYF. The entire variable domain, with the rest obtained from reference TRBV7-8 and TRBJ2-7, is as follows: GAGVSQSPRYKVAKRGQDVALRCDPISGHVSLFWYQQALGQGPEFLTYFQNEAQLDKSGLPSDRFFAERPEGSVSTLKIQRTQQEDSAVYLCASSFTSGSGYEQYFGPGTRLTVT.

This clonotype was seen many times. The chain uses TRBV7-8 and TRBJ1-5; D unresolved. The V gene's germline CDR1 is SGHVS and CDR2 FQNEAQ. Trimming pared 5 bases from V and 2 bases from J, leaving 10 bases between. The CDR3 runs to 14 residues. Here the CDR3 reads CASSQELGNQPQHF. The CDR3 DNA reads TGTGCCAGCAGCCAGGAGTTGGGCAATCAGCCCCAGCATTTT.

The sample holds a few counts of this clonotype. The CDR3 DNA sequence: TGTGCCAGCAGCCCCAATATATTCTCTGGGGCCAACGTCCTGACTTTC. This codes for CASSPNIFSGANVLTF. The rearrangement links TRBV12-3 or TRBV12-4 to TRBJ2-6, with D unclear. V was clipped by 6 bases and J by 0 bases, with 12 bases between them. The CDR3 runs to 16 residues.

The table lists this clonotype with many counts. The J gene is TRBJ2-7, the V gene TRBV7-2; no firm D call. The CDR3 runs 13 residues. Trimming cost V 0 bases and J 6 bases, with 9 bases left between them. Germline V gene data show CDR1 as SGHTA and CDR2 as FQGNSA. CDR3: CASSLARVSEQYF. The CDR3 bases are TGTGCCAGCAGCTTAGCGCGAGTTTCCGAGCAGTACTTC.

The CDR3 region is CASMQGMYMNTEAFF. The CDR3 DNA reads as TGTGCCAGCATGCAGGGGATGTATATGAACACTGAAGCTTTCTTT. This chain joins TRBV7-2 and TRBJ1-1; a weak D match, TRBD1 (6 bases). The CDR3 extends over 15 amino acids. From germline, CDR1 is SGHTA and CDR2 FQGNSA. Trimming took off 7 bases at V and 0 bases at J, with 15 bases between the two ends. Full variable domain (outside the CDR3, taken from reference TRBV7-2 and TRBJ1-1): GAGVSQSPSNKVTEKGKDVELRCDPISGHTALYWYRQSLGQGLEFLIYFQGNSAPDKSGLPSDRFSAERTGGSVSTLTIQRTQQEDSAVYLCASMQGMYMNTEAFFGQGTRLTVV.

Many counts were recorded for this clonotype. The chain links TRBV29-1 to TRBJ2-7; D is unclear. The V end lost 6 bases, the J end lost 2 bases, and 14 bases lay between the germline ends. Germline V gives CDR1 SQVTM, CDR2 ANQGSEA. This CDR3 has 13 residues. CDR3 sequence: CSVEIGDTYEQYF. The CDR3, as DNA: TGCAGCGTCGAAATAGGTGACACCTACGAGCAGTACTTC.

This rearrangement joins TRBV20-1 to TRBJ2-5; 7 bases align to TRBD1. J gave up 3 bases and V 5 bases, and 9 bases lay outside the gene matches. CDR1 is DFQATT and CDR2 is SNEGSKA in the germline V gene (reference sequence). This CDR3 is 14 amino acids long. DNA for the CDR3: TGCAGTGCTTCCCGGGACAGAAACGAAGAGACCCAGTACTTC. It codes for CSASRDRNEETQYF.

This clonotype was seen a few times. This chain connects TRBV9 to TRBJ1-6, with no clear D. The CDR3 is made up of 14 amino acids. Germline V lookup: CDR1 SGDLS, CDR2 YYNGEE. The ends were cut back, 6 bases at V and 6 bases at J, with 13 bases in the middle. CDR3 nucleotide sequence: TGTGCCAGCACCCACGGCAGAAGTAATTCACCCCTCCACTTT. Translating gives CASTHGRSNSPLHF.

The J gene is TRBJ2-7, the V gene TRBV5-1; the D call may be TRBD1 or TRBD2 (5 bases each). Germline CDR1 SGHRS, CDR2 YFSETQ. The CDR3 length is 13 residues. V dropped 4 bases and J dropped 6 bases, with 14 bases sitting between them. CDR3 nucleotides: TGCGCCAGCAGCGGGGCCTCTGGGGGCGAGCAGTACTTC. This encodes CASSGASGGEQYF.

In its sample, this clonotype was seen a few times. J is TRBJ2-1 and V is TRBV24-1, with TRBD2 matching over 13 bases. In germline, CDR1 is KGHDR, CDR2 SFDVKD. With 4 bases clipped from V and 6 bases from J, the junction kept 8 bases outside the gene matches. The CDR3 is 17 residues long. CDR3 residues: CATSDRKLAGGRNEQFF. The CDR3 DNA sequence: TGTGCCACCAGTGACCGGAAACTAGCGGGGGGGCGCAATGAGCAGTTCTTC.

CDR3 sequence: CSVDQPGQYTGELFF. The CDR3 nucleotides are TGCAGCGTTGACCAACCGGGACAGTACACCGGGGAGCTGTTTTTT. V is TRBV29-1 and J is TRBJ2-2; 7 bases line up with TRBD1. This CDR3 comprises 15 residues. Germline V gives CDR1 SQVTM, CDR2 ANQGSEA. Trimming cost V 3 bases and J 3 bases; bases outside gene matches: 7.

A few counts support this clonotype. J is TRBJ2-5 and V is TRBV20-1, with D tentatively TRBD2 (6 bases). V lost 6 bases, J lost 5 bases, and 16 bases lay in between. There are 13 residues in the CDR3. The germline CDR1 and CDR2 sequences are DFQATT and SNEGSKA (reference sequence). The DNA for the CDR3 is TGCAGTGCGCGCAGGGAGGATGGGGAGACCCAGTACTTC. Its protein product is CSARREDGETQYF.

Regarding this clonotype: A read error is possible here, since a much larger clone lies one base away. The gene calls are TRBV2 and TRBJ2-7; D is uncertain. Trimming took 10 bases from V and 2 from J, leaving 18 bases between them. Germline CDR1 and CDR2: SNHLY and FYNNEI. The length of the CDR3 is 14 residues. CDR3 coding DNA: TGTGCCACCAGACTCCCGGGCATCCCCTACGAGCAGTACTTC. Translation: CATRLPGIPYEQYF.

This clonotype occurred once. V gene TRBV9 combines with J gene TRBJ1-3; the D gene is possibly TRBD1 (5 bases). The CDR3 is 14 amino acids. V lost 3 bases, J lost 8 bases, and 15 bases lay in between. CDR1 is SGDLS and CDR2 is YYNGEE in the germline V gene. CDR3 sequence (DNA): TGTGCCAGCAGCGCAACAGGATATGGCTACACCATATATTTT. This gives the protein CASSATGYGYTIYF. Supplemented by reference TRBV9 and TRBJ1-3, the full variable domain reads DSGVTQTPKHLITATGQRVTLRCSPRSGDLSVYWYQQSLDQGLQFLIQYYNGEERAKGNILERFSAQQFPDLHSELNLSSLELGDSALYFCASSATGYGYTIYFGEGSWLTVV.

The rearrangement links TRBV11-2 to TRBJ2-5; 7 bases are shared with TRBD1. The germline V gene encodes CDR1 SGHAT and CDR2 FQNNGV. This CDR3 spans 14 amino acids. J lost 5 bases, V lost 5 bases, and 8 bases had no gene match. The CDR3 nucleotides read TGTGCCAGCAGCCTAACGACAGGGTACGAGACCCAGTACTTC. Protein product: CASSLTTGYETQYF.

This clonotype came up a few times. At one boundary the junction diverges from the germline segment, which might be a read error. The rearrangement uses TRBV10-3 and TRBJ2-7; 8 nucleotides line up with TRBD1. CDR1 and CDR2 from the germline V gene are ENHRY and SYGVKD. The CDR3 length is 15 residues. The DNA of the CDR3 is TGTGCCAGCAGTTACTTACTGGACAGGGACTACGAGCAGTACTTC. Encoded protein: CASSYLLDRDYEQYF.

This clonotype has more than one count but fewer than ten. The V and J genes are TRBV9 and TRBJ1-5, with no clear D. CDR3 length: 16 residues. Germline V gene data show CDR1 as SGDLS and CDR2 as YYNGEE. Between the trimmed V and J ends, which lost 0 bases and 2 bases, there was a span of 12 bases. CDR3 sequence (DNA): TGTGCCAGCAGCGTAGCTACGGGTTACGGCAATCAGCCCCAGCATTTT. Translated, it gives CASSVATGYGNQPQHF.

The chain employs TRBV9 and TRBJ1-3, with D possibly being TRBD1 (6 bases). Trimming cost V 0 bases and J 3 bases, with 10 bases left between them. In germline, CDR1 is SGDLS, CDR2 YYNGEE. This CDR3 region has 15 residues. CDR3 in DNA: TGTGCCAGCAGCGTAGACGGGGGCCTTGGAAACACCATATATTTT. This translates into CASSVDGGLGNTIYF. Variable domain in full (rest from reference TRBV9 and TRBJ1-3): DSGVTQTPKHLITATGQRVTLRCSPRSGDLSVYWYQQSLDQGLQFLIQYYNGEERAKGNILERFSAQQFPDLHSELNLSSLELGDSALYFCASSVDGGLGNTIYFGEGSWLTVV.

As for this clonotype: This clone may be a read error of a much larger clone one base away. The chain carries TRBV2 and TRBJ2-5; 7 nucleotides agree with TRBD1. The CDR3 covers 14 residues. The germline gives CDR1 SNHLY, CDR2 FYNNEI. DNA for the CDR3: TGTGCCAGCAGTGGGGGACAGATGAAAGAGGCCCAGTACTTC. Protein product: CASSGGQMKEAQYF.

The V gene is TRBV11-2, the J gene TRBJ2-7; 9 bases match TRBD1. This CDR3 contains 17 residues. After removal of 3 bases from V and 5 bases from J, the junction contained 14 bases not matched to a gene. Germline values: CDR1 SGHAT, CDR2 FQNNGV. The CDR3 coding sequence is TGTGCCAGCAGCTTTCTTAGGACCGGGACAGGGTGGCACGAGCAGTACTTC. The encoded protein is CASSFLRTGTGWHEQYF.

This clonotype was detected only a few times. The chain has TRBV7-3 and TRBJ1-1; no clear D gene. V lost 1 base and J 0 bases, leaving 12 bases between the germline ends. This CDR3 spans 16 amino acids. Germline lookup yields CDR1 SGHTA and CDR2 FQGTGA. The CDR3 loop is CASSLMGPPMNTEAFF. CDR3 sequence (DNA): TGTGCCAGCAGCTTAATGGGTCCCCCCATGAACACTGAAGCTTTCTTT.